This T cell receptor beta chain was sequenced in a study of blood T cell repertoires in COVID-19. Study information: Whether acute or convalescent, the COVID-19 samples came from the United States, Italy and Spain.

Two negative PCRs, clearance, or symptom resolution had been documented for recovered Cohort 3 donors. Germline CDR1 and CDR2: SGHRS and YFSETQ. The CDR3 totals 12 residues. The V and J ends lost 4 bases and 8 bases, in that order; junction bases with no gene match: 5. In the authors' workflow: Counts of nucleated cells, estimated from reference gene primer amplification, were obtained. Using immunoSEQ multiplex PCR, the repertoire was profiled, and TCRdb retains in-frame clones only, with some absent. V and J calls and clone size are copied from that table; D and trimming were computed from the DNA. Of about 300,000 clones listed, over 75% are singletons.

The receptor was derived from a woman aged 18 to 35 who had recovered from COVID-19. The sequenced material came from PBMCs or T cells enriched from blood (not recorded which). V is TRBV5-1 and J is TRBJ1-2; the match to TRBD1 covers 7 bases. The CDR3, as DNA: TGCGCCAGCAGCCCCCAGGGGGAAGGCTACACCTTC. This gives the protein CASSPQGEGYTF.